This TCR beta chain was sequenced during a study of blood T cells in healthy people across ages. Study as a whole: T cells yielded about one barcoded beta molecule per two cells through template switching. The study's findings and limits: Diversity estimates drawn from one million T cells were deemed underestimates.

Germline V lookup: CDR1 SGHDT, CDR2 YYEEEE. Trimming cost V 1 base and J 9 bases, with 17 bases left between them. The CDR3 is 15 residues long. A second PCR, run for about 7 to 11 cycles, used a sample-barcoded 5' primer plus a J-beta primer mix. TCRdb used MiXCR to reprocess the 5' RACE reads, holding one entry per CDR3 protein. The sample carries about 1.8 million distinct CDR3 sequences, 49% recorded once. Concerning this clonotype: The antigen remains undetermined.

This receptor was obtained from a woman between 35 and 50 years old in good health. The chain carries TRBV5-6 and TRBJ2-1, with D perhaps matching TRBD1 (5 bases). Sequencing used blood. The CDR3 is CASSLTEAGRGEQFF. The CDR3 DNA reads TGTGCCAGCAGCTTGACTGAGGCAGGGCGCGGTGAGCAGTTCTTC.